A selection of T cell receptor beta chains follows, all from one sample in a study of shared T cell receptors in the human thymus. Data came from immunoSEQ multiplex PCR; TCRdb stores just in-frame clones and leaves some out. In the table there are 600,000 to 900,000 clones, roughly 85% of which are singletons. The data also belong to a second study, concerning human thymus T cells.

The specimen sequenced was thymocytes. These receptor sequences come from a girl under three years old with a congenital heart defect. Each CDR3 is given with its conserved first and last residue. A D gene is named only where the DNA matches it firmly. Size is omitted from some rows. Given values are once, few, many or a class for expanded clones.

TRBJ1-2 | TRBV27 | few | NA | CASSSGVSGYGYTF | TGTGCCAGCAGTTCCGGGGTTTCGGGCTATGGCTACACCTTC
TRBJ2-5 | TRBV5-8 | once | NA | CVPTEILEETQYF | TGTGTCCCGACAGAAATATTAGAAGAGACCCAGTACTTC
TRBJ2-7 | TRBV5-1 | NA | NA | CASSSIFSSYEQYF | TGCGCCAGCAGCTCAATTTTCAGCTCCTACGAGCAGTACTTC
TRBJ1-1 | TRBV9 | NA | NA | CASSVGGRGTEAFF | TGTGCCAGCAGCGTAGGCGGCAGGGGTACTGAAGCTTTCTTT
TRBJ2-3 | TRBV19 | NA | NA | CASSIARTVDTQYF | TGTGCCAGTAGTATAGCCCGGACTGTCGATACGCAGTATTTT
TRBJ2-2 | TRBV19 | NA | NA | CAVGTPITGELFF | TGTGCCGTCGGGACACCGATCACCGGGGAGCTGTTTTTT
TRBJ2-2 | TRBV29-1 | few | TRBD1 | CSVEDPQGARVPGELFF | TGCAGCGTTGAAGATCCACAGGGGGCGCGGGTGCCCGGGGAGCTGTTTTTT
TRBJ2-2 | TRBV6-1 | NA | NA | CASSDPGHLNWGDTGELFF | TGTGCCAGCAGTGACCCTGGACATTTGAATTGGGGCGACACCGGGGAGCTGTTTTTT
TRBJ1-2 | TRBV20-1 | NA | NA | CSATRDYGYTF | TGCAGTGCCACTCGTGACTATGGCTACACCTTC
TRBJ2-1 | TRBV4-1 | few | TRBD2 | CASSQVTKRTSGANEQFF | TGCGCCAGCAGCCAAGTCACCAAGAGGACTAGCGGGGCCAATGAGCAGTTCTTC
TRBJ2-3 | TRBV5-8 | NA | NA | CASSLTWDTQYF | TGTGCCAGCAGCTTAACATGGGATACGCAGTATTTT
TRBJ2-1 | TRBV28 | NA | TRBD1 | CASKGRGNYEQFF | TGTGCCAGCAAGGGCAGGGGGAATTATGAGCAGTTCTTC
TRBJ1-1 | TRBV19 | NA | NA | CASSTRHSADTRLGEEAFF | TGTGCCAGTAGTACTAGACACAGCGCCGATACGAGGCTCGGGGAGGAAGCTTTCTTT
TRBJ1-2 | TRBV28 | NA | NA | CASSPLQVYGYTF | TGTGCCAGCAGTCCCTTACAGGTCTATGGCTACACCTTC
TRBJ2-5 | TRBV19 | NA | NA | CASSMVSEQETQYF | TGTGCCAGTAGTATGGTGTCAGAACAAGAGACCCAGTACTTC
TRBJ1-2 | TRBV28 | NA | NA | CASSRTRAGGYTF | TGTGCCAGCAGCCGGACTAGGGCTGGCGGCTACACCTTC
TRBJ2-1 | TRBV28 | NA | TRBD1 | CASSLPGTGYNEQFF | TGTGCCAGCAGTTTACCCGGGACAGGTTACAATGAGCAGTTCTTC
TRBJ2-1 | TRBV15 | NA | NA | CATSRAPGYNEQFF | TGTGCCACCAGCAGAGCCCCGGGGTACAATGAGCAGTTCTTC
TRBJ2-2 | TRBV2 | NA | NA | CASSDVGELFF | TGTGCCAGCAGTGACGTCGGGGAGCTGTTTTTT
TRBJ2-1 | TRBV7-9 | NA | TRBD2 | CASSAGLAGATPRMLF | TGTGCCAGCAGCGCAGGACTAGCGGGGGCCACCCCCAGGATGCTCTTC
TRBJ2-3 | TRBV5-1 | NA | NA | CASSRTSGSTDTQYF | TGCGCCAGCAGTAGAACGTCGGGGAGCACAGATACGCAGTATTTT
TRBJ2-2 | TRBV7-7 | NA | TRBD2 | CASSTSYGLAGGPGTGELFF | TGTGCCAGCAGCACCAGCTATGGACTAGCGGGGGGGCCGGGCACCGGGGAGCTGTTTTTT